The clone carrying this T cell receptor (beta chain) was seen a few times. Its antigen is not known. Unique molecular identifiers were attached to individual cDNA molecules. TCRdb processed the 5' RACE reads anew with MiXCR; each CDR3 protein has one entry. The data contain about 61,000 distinct CDR3 sequences, about 10% of them singletons. These data are taken from a study of early T cells in non-severe SARS-CoV-2 infection. On the study more broadly: The authors sequenced bulk RNA from unsorted whole blood, leaving chains unpaired.

Study findings and constraints: Matching results from VDJdb favored anti-spike CD8 responses, leaving private and CD4 specificities undetected.

This TCR derives from an adult who was a healthcare worker with PCR-confirmed SARS-CoV-2 infection or an uninfected control (not recorded which). The sample comprised whole blood.

The CDR3 DNA is TGCGCCAGCAGCTTAGGGGGGACGAACACCGGGGAGCTGTTTTTT. Its translation: CASSLGGTNTGELFF. This chain uses TRBV5-1 with TRBJ2-2, with D perhaps matching TRBD1 or TRBD2 (6 bases each). CDR1 is SGHRS, CDR2 YFSETQ, per germline. V lost 2 bases, J lost 0 bases, and 8 bases lay in between. This CDR3 has 15 amino acids.